Each of the 3 T cell receptor beta chains below was sequenced from the same sample in a study of T-cell memory formation after mild COVID-19. One entry per CDR3 protein, called by TCRdb with MiXCR from the 5' RACE reads. This sample has 560,000 or so distinct CDR3 sequences; around 16% occur once, and the top ten carry about 8.1%. Sequenced: PBMCs or a T cell subset sorted from them (not recorded which). The origin of the receptors is an adult woman who had mild COVID-19 (a few samples of this study predate the infection). Cell type and time point are not known.

J is TRBJ2-4 and V is TRBV28; D is tentatively TRBD1 or TRBD2 (7 bases each). The V gene lost 3 bases and the J gene lost 7 bases, with 16 bases spanning the gap. The CDR3 loop spans 15 amino acids. Germline lookup yields CDR1 MDHEN and CDR2 SYDVKM. The CDR3 DNA reads as TGTGCCAGCAGTTTCAAGGGGGCCGGGGGGAACATTCAGTACTTC. Translated, it gives CASSFKGAGGNIQYF.

This clonotype showed up just a few times. J is TRBJ1-2 and V is TRBV12-3 or TRBV12-4; 7 nucleotides line up with TRBD1. The CDR3 consists of 13 residues. J lost 6 bases, V lost 3 bases, and 4 bases had no gene match. The CDR3 loop reads CASSLGTVDGYTF. The CDR3 DNA follows: TGTGCCAGCAGTTTGGGGACAGTGGATGGCTACACCTTC.

This clonotype appeared a few times. The chain has TRBV6-5 and TRBJ1-6; D not certain. Germline values: CDR1 MNHEY, CDR2 SVGAGI. The length of the CDR3 is 20 residues. Deletions cut 0 bases from V and 0 bases from J, with 18 bases between. This chain's CDR3 is CASSYSAGSGVSSYNSPLHF. The CDR3 DNA sequence: TGTGCCAGCAGTTACTCTGCCGGATCGGGTGTGAGCTCCTATAATTCACCCCTCCACTTT.